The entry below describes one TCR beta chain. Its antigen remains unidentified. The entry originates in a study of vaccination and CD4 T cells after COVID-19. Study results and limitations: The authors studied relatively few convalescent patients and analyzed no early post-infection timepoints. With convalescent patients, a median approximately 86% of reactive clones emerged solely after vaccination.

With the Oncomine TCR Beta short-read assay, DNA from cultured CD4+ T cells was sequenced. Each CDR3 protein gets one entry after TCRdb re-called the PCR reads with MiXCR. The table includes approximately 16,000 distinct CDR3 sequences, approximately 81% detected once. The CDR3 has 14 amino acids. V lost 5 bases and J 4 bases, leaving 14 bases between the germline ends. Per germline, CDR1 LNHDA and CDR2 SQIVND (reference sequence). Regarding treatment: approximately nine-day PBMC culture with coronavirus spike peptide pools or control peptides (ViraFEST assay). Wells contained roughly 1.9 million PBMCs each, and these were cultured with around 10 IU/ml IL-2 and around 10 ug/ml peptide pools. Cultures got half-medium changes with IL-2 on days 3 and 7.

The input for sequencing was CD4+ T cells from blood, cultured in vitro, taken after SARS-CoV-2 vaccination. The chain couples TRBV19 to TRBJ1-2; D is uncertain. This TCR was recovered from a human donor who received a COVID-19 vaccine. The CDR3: CASSPPGKTYGYTF. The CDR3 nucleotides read TGTGCCAGTAGTCCGCCCGGGAAAACCTATGGCTACACCTTC.